This TCR beta chain was recorded in a study of CD8 T cells in Susac syndrome. RNA in amounts of roughly 0.45 to 1 ug was reverse transcribed with random hexamers. Multiplex PCR with immunoSEQ amplified the TCR beta CDR3 across 54 Vbeta and 13 Jbeta. TCRdb reanalysed the immunoSEQ multiplex PCR reads using MiXCR and keeps one entry per CDR3 protein. The sample includes about 150,000 distinct CDR3 sequences, approximately 95% of them seen just once. The CDR3 has 14 residues. Trimming at V came to 6 bases and at J to 8 bases, leaving 11 bases not matched to a gene. Germline V gives CDR1 SGHNT, CDR2 YYREEE (reference sequence).

This TCR derives from a human donor with Susac syndrome. The sample was CD4+ T cells from PBMCs. V is TRBV5-4 and J is TRBJ2-1, with TRBD1 identical over 7 bases. This chain's CDR3 is CASTPGTDVDEQFF. The CDR3 DNA reads as TGTGCCAGCACCCCAGGGACAGACGTTGATGAGCAGTTCTTC.